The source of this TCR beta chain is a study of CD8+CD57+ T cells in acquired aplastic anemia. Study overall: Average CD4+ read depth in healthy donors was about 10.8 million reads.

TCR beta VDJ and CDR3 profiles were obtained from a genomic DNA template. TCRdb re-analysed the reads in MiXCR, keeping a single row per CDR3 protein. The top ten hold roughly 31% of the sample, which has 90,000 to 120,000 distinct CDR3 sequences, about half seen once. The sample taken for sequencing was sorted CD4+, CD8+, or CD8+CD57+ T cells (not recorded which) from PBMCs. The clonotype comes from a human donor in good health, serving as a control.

The chain's CDR3 is CAISESAEGEAFF. The CDR3 nucleotides are TGTGCCATCAGTGAGTCGGCGGAAGGGGAAGCTTTCTTT. The chain joins TRBV10-3 to TRBJ1-1, with D unclear. CDR3 size: 13 residues. V was pared by 0 bases and J by 8 bases, with 10 bases between. Germline CDR1 and CDR2: ENHRY and SYGVKD.